This TCR beta chain was documented in a study of regulatory T cells in long-lasting Graves disease. The germline V and J ends were trimmed by 4 bases and 0 bases, with 7 bases remaining between them. In germline, CDR1 is LNHNV, CDR2 YYDKDF (reference sequence). The CDR3 length is 13 residues. Relying on iRepertoire HTBI primers and Arm-PCR of CDR3 regions, the team built TCR beta libraries. Each CDR3 protein is one row after TCRdb ran MiXCR on the multiplex PCR reads. This table has roughly 350,000 distinct CDR3 sequences, approximately 15% appearing once. This clonotype was recorded at least ten times. Time point here: newly diagnosed GD, antithyroid drugs for less than 3 months. PBMC RNA was the source of the TCR library. Graves' disease diagnosis relied on American Thyroid Association guidelines. The collection involved drawing around 10 milliliters of peripheral blood into EDTA tubes. In addition, the sample was reused for a study of T cells in Graves' hyperthyroidism and ophthalmopathy.

The rearrangement links TRBV15 to TRBJ2-7; D is undetermined. This specimen was peripheral blood mononuclear cells (PBMCs), taken at new diagnosis, from a patient treated with antithyroid drugs. This TCR was recovered from a middle-aged man with Graves disease. CDR3 DNA sequence: TGTGCCACCAGCACGAGCTACTCCTACGAGCAGTACTTC. It encodes CATSTSYSYEQYF.